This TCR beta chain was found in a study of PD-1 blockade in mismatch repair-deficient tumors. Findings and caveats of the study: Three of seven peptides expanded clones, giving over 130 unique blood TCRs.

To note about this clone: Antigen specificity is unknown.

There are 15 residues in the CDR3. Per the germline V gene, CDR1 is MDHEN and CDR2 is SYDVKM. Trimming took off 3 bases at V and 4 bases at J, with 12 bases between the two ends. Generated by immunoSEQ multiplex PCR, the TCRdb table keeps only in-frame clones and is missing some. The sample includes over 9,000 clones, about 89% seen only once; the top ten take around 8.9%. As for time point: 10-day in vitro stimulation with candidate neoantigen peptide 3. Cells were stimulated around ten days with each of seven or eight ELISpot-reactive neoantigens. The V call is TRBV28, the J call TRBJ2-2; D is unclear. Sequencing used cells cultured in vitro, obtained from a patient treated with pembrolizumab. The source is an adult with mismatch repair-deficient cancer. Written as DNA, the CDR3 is TGTGCCAGCAGTTTCATTGTGGGGATCACCGGGGAGCTGTTTTTT. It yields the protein CASSFIVGITGELFF.